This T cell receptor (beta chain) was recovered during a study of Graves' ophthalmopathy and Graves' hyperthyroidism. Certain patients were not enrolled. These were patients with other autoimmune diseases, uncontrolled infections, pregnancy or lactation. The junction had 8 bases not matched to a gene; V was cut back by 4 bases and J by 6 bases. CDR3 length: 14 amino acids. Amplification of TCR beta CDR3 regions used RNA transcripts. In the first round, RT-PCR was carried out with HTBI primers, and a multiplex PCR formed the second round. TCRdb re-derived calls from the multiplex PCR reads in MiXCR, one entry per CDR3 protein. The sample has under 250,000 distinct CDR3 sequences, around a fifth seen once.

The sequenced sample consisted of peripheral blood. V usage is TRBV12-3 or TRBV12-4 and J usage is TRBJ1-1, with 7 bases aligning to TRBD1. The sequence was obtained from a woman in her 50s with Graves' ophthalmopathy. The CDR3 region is CASSSGQLAAEAFF. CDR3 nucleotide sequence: TGTGCCAGCAGTTCGGGACAGCTGGCCGCTGAAGCTTTCTTT.